Here is one TCR beta chain with its context. Use of 60 Vbeta and 13 Jbeta primers characterized the PCR. This table comes from immunoSEQ multiplex PCR, and its TCRdb copy is limited to in-frame clones, with some not included. Found here are 96,000 or so clones, 65% to 75% of them singletons; the top ten hold roughly 14%. This entry belongs to a study of cytomegalovirus exposure and HLA in healthy donors. The source is a woman aged 70-85 years in good health and CMV-seropositive. Material for sequencing was PBMCs.

The CDR3 spells CAITPQLAGGTVEQFF. DNA for the CDR3: TGTGCCATCACCCCCCAGCTAGCGGGAGGAACGGTTGAGCAGTTCTTC. The chain is built from TRBV10-3 and TRBJ2-1; TRBD2 matches at 11 bases. The trim removed 7 bases at V and 9 bases at J, leaving 14 bases unmatched. The CDR3 spans 16 residues. The V gene's germline CDR1 is ENHRY and CDR2 SYGVKD.